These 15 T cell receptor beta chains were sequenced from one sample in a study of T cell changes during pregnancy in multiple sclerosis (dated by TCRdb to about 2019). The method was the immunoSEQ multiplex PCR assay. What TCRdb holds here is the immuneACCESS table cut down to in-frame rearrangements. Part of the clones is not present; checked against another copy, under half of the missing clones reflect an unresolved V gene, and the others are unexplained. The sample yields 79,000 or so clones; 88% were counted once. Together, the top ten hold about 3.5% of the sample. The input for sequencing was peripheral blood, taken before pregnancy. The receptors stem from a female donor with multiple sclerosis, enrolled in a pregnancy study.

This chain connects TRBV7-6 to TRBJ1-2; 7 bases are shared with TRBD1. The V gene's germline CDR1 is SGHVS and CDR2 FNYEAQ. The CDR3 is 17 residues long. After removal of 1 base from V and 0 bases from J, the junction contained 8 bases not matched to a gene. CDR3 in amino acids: CASSLVAGGTTNYGYTF. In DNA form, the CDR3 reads TGTGCCAGCAGCTTAGTGGCAGGGGGTACCACTAACTATGGCTACACCTTC.

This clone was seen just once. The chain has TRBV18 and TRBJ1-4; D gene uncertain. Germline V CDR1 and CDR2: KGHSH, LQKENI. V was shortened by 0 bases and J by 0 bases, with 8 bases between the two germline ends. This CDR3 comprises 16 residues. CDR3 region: CASSPPRSSTNEKLFF. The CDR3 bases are TGTGCCAGCTCACCACCTAGGAGTTCAACTAATGAAAAACTGTTTTTT. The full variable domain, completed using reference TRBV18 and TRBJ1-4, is NAGVMQNPRHLVRRRGQEARLRCSPMKGHSHVYWYRQLPEEGLKFMVYLQKENIIDESGMPKERFSAEFPKEGPSILRIQQVVRGDSAAYFCASSPPRSSTNEKLFFGSGTQLSVL.

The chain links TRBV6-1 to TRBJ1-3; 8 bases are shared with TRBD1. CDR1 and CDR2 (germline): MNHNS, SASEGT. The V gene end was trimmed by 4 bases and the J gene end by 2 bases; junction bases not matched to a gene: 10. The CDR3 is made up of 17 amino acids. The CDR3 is CASSGGIQGGTGNTIYF. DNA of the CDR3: TGTGCCAGCAGTGGGGGGATACAGGGGGGCACTGGAAACACCATATATTTT.

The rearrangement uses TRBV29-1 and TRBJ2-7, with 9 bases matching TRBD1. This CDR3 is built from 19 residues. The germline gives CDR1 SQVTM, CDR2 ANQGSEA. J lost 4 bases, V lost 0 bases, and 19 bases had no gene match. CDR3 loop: CSVEDGQGWSKGGIYEQYF. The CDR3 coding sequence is TGCAGCGTTGAAGACGGACAGGGGTGGTCCAAAGGGGGGATTTACGAGCAGTACTTC.

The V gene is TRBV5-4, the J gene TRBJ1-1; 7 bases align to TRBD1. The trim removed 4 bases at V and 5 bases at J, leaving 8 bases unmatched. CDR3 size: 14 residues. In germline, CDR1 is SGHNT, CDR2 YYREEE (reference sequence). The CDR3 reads CASSRDSTGTEAFF. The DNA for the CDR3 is TGTGCCAGCAGCAGAGATTCGACAGGGACTGAAGCTTTCTTT.

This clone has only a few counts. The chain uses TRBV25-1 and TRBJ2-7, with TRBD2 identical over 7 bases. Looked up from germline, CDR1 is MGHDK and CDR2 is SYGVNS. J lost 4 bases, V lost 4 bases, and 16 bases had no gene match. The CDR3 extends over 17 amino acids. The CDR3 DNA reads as TGTGCCAGCAGTGGACCCGGGTGGGAGGGGATGAATTACGAGCAGTACTTC. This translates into CASSGPGWEGMNYEQYF.

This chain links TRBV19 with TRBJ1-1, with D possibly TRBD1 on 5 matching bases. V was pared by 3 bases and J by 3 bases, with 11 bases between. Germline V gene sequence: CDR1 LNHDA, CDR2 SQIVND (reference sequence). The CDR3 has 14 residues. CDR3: CASSMVGADTEAFF. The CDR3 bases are TGTGCCAGTAGTATGGTAGGGGCGGACACTGAAGCTTTCTTT.

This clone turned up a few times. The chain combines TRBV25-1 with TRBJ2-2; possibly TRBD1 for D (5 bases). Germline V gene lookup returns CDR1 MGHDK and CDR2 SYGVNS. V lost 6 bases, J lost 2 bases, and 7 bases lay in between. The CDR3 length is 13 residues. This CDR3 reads CASRTDNTGELFF. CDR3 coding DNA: TGTGCCAGCAGGACAGATAACACCGGGGAGCTGTTTTTT.

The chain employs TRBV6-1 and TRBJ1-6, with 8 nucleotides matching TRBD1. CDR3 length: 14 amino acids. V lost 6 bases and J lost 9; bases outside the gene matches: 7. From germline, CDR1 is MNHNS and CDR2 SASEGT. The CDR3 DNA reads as TGTGCCAGCAGCCTCCCGGACAGGGTTTCACCCCTCCACTTT. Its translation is CASSLPDRVSPLHF.

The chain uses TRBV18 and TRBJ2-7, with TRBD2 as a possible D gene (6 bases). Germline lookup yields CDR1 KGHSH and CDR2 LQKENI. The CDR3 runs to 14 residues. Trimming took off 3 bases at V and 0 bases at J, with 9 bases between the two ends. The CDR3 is CASSPSGPSYEQYF. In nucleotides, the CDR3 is TGTGCCAGCTCACCCAGCGGGCCCTCCTACGAGCAGTACTTC.

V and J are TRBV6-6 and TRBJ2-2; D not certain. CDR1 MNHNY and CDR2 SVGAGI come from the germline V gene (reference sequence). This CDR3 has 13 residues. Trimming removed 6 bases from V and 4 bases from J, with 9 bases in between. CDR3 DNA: TGTGCCAGCAGGGGCGCTTTCACCGGGGAGCTGTTTTTT. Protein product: CASRGAFTGELFF.

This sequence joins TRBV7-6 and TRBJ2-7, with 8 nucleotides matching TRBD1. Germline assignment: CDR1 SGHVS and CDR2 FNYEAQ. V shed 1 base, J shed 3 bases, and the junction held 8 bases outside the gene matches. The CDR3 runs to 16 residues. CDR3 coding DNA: TGTGCCAGCAGCTTAGGGAGGGGACAGGCACACTACGAGCAGTACTTC. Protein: CASSLGRGQAHYEQYF. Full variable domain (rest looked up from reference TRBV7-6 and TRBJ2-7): GAGVSQSPRYKVTKRGQDVALRCDPISGHVSLYWYRQALGQGPEFLTYFNYEAQQDKSGLPNDRFSAERPEGSISTLTIQRTEQRDSAMYRCASSLGRGQAHYEQYFGPGTRLTVT.

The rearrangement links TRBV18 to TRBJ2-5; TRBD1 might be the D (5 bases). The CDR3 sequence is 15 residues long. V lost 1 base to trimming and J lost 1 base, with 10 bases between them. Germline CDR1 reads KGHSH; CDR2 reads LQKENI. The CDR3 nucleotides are TGTGCCAGCTCACCACAAGGGGATTTCCAAGAGACCCAGTACTTC. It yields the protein CASSPQGDFQETQYF.

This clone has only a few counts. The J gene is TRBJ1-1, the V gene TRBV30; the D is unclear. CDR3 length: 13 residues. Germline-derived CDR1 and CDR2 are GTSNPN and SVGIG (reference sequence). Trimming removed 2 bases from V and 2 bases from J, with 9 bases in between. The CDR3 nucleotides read TGTGCCTGGAGTTCTAGTAGTAACACTGAAGCTTTCTTT. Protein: CAWSSSSNTEAFF.

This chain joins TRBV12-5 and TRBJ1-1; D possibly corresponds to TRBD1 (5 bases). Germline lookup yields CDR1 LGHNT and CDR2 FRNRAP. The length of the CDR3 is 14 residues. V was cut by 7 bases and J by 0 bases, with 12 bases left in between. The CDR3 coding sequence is TGTGCTAGTGCCGGGGGGTCCATGAACACTGAAGCTTTCTTT. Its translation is CASAGGSMNTEAFF.